The 27 T cell receptor beta chains below come from one sample, sequenced in a study of T cells in women clearing cervical HPV infection. Measured with immunoSEQ multiplex PCR; TCRdb has only the in-frame clones, and not every one. The sample table sets out some 46,000 clones. The source material was blood buffy coat. The receptors stem from a woman between 18 and 70 years old with a cervical HPV16 infection that either progressed to CIN3+ or cleared (not recorded which).

In regard to this clone: The sequence runs out 3 residues before the end of the CDR3; the remainder is reconstructed from the germline J gene. This rearrangement joins TRBV19 to TRBJ2-6; D is unclear. Germline V gene data show CDR1 as LNHDA and CDR2 as SQIVND (reference sequence). The CDR3 has 15 residues. V lost 4 bases and J 0 bases, leaving 7 bases between the germline ends. The CDR3 DNA, read in part, is TGTGCCAGTAGTACCTATTACTCTGGGGCCAACGTC. It encodes CASSTYYSGANV. The full-length CDR3 reads as CASSTYYSGANVLTF.

Comments on this clone: Read data end 3 residues before the CDR3 end; the end is taken from the germline J gene. This rearrangement joins TRBV2 to TRBJ2-7; D may be TRBD1 (6 bases). The CDR3 consists of 15 residues. Germline CDR1 and CDR2: SNHLY and FYNNEI. V gave up 8 bases and J gave up 5 bases, with 22 bases separating them. The sequenced CDR3 bases are TGTGCCAGCGCTGGGCTAGGTAGGACAGTTGACGAG. This encodes CASAGLGRTVDE. The full CDR3 sequence reads CASAGLGRTVDEQYF.

Points on this clone: The read is 3 residues too short to cover the CDR3 end, so that end is filled in from the germline J gene. This sequence joins TRBV20-1 and TRBJ2-5, with 9 bases matching TRBD1. Losses at the gene ends were 2 bases for V and 7 bases for J; bases not matched to a gene: 5. Germline V lookup: CDR1 DFQATT, CDR2 SNEGSKA (reference sequence). The CDR3 sequence is 13 residues long. CDR3 bases read: TGCAGTGCTAGACGGACAGGGGATAGGACC. Translated: CSARRTGDRT. The complete CDR3 reads CSARRTGDRTQYF.

Details on this clone: The read terminates 3 residues ahead of where the CDR3 ends, so the germline J gene completes it. The chain joins TRBV29-1 to TRBJ1-1; 8 nucleotides match TRBD1. CDR1 and CDR2 from the germline V gene are SQVTM and ANQGSEA. Trimming cost V 2 bases and J 0 bases; bases outside gene matches: 8. CDR3 size: 16 residues. The part of the CDR3 DNA that was read is TGCAGCGTTGAAAAGGAACCAGGGGGCATGAACACTGAA. Translation: CSVEKEPGGMNTE. In full, the CDR3 is CSVEKEPGGMNTEAFF.

Notes on this clone: The CDR3 is cut off 3 residues early in the read; its end comes from the germline J gene. V gene TRBV7-8 combines with J gene TRBJ1-5; 8 bases match TRBD1. V was pared by 3 bases and J by 7 bases, with 8 bases of the junction left unmatched. Germline loops: CDR1 SGHVS, CDR2 FQNEAQ. The CDR3 totals 15 residues. Partial CDR3 DNA: TGTGCCAGCAGCTTCCTAGACAGGGGAGGACAGCCC. Its protein is CASSFLDRGGQP. In full, the CDR3 is CASSFLDRGGQPQHF.

Points on this clone: The read ends 3 residues before the CDR3 terminus; that terminus is restored from the germline J gene. Within the sample, other DNA sequences also encode this same CDR3. The chain uses TRBV7-3 and TRBJ1-2, with 10 positions matching TRBD1. The CDR3 length is 14 residues. Unmatched junction bases numbered 2, after V lost 5 bases and J lost 2 bases. Germline V gene lookup returns CDR1 SGHTA and CDR2 FQGTGA. CDR3 region: CASSLGQGNYGYTF. Incomplete CDR3 DNA: TGTGCCAGCAGCCTGGGACAGGGGAACTATGGC.

Concerning this clone itself: Read sequence stops 3 residues before the CDR3 end, and the germline J gene provides the missing end. This sequence joins TRBV20-1 and TRBJ2-2; 12 bases are shared with TRBD2. This CDR3 is built from 19 residues. CDR1 DFQATT and CDR2 SNEGSKA come from the germline V gene (reference sequence). V was pared by 5 bases and J by 0 bases, with 13 bases of the junction left unmatched. Incomplete CDR3 DNA: TGCAGTGCTGAAGCCCCGCTAGCGGGGGGGTTCGCGAACACCGGGGAG. This sequence encodes CSAEAPLAGGFANTGE. The entire CDR3 protein reads CSAEAPLAGGFANTGELFF.

Of note for this clone: The CDR3 extends 3 residues past the end of the read, so its final part is completed from the germline J gene. The chain links TRBV19 to TRBJ1-6; no clear D gene. Germline lookup yields CDR1 LNHDA and CDR2 SQIVND (reference sequence). V was pared by 5 bases and J by 0 bases, with 11 bases between. The CDR3 has 16 residues. The CDR3 spells CASSALTSSYNSPLHF. The covered CDR3 bases are TGTGCCAGTAGTGCCTTAACAAGCTCCTATAATTCACCC.

About this clone: Read data end 3 residues before the CDR3 end; the end is taken from the germline J gene. V and J are TRBV2 and TRBJ2-1, with D perhaps matching TRBD1 (6 bases). The germline CDR1 and CDR2 sequences are SNHLY and FYNNEI. Trimming shortened V by 5 bases and J by 9 bases, and 14 bases separated the two germline ends. There are 13 residues in the CDR3. The chain's CDR3 is CASSPQQGAEQFF. The CDR3 bases that were read are TGTGCCAGCAGTCCACAACAGGGTGCTGAG.

Of note for this clone: The read finishes 3 residues shy of the CDR3 end, and the germline J gene is used to complete it. This chain uses TRBV5-5 with TRBJ2-5, with TRBD1 as a possible D gene (6 bases). This CDR3 region has 15 residues. Deletions cut 3 bases from V and 2 bases from J, with 14 bases between. CDR1 and CDR2 (germline): SGHKS, YYEKEE (reference sequence). CDR3 bases read: TGTGCCAGCAGCTATCATGACAGGCCACAAGAGACC. This codes for CASSYHDRPQET. The full CDR3 sequence reads CASSYHDRPQETQYF. The entire variable domain, with the rest obtained from reference TRBV5-5 and TRBJ2-5, is as follows: DAGVTQSPTHLIKTRGQQVTLRCSPISGHKSVSWYQQVLGQGPQFIFQYYEKEERGRGNFPDRFSARQFPNYSSELNVNALLLGDSALYLCASSYHDRPQETQYFGPGTRLLVL.

A remark on this clone: The sequence runs out 3 residues before the end of the CDR3; the remainder is reconstructed from the germline J gene. This chain connects TRBV19 to TRBJ1-4; tentatively, D is TRBD1 (6 bases). Germline CDR1 reads LNHDA; CDR2 reads SQIVND (reference sequence). V was trimmed by 7 bases and J by 3 bases, leaving 9 bases between them. This CDR3 is built from 13 residues. CDR3 DNA (partial): TGTGCCAGTACCGACAGGTCTAATGAAAAA. Its translation is CASTDRSNEK. The complete CDR3 reads CASTDRSNEKLFF.

A remark on this clone: The CDR3 is cut off 3 residues early in the read; its end comes from the germline J gene. V usage is TRBV30 and J usage is TRBJ1-2; D unresolved. The CDR3 extends over 12 amino acids. CDR1 is GTSNPN and CDR2 is SVGIG in the germline V gene (reference sequence). CDR3 amino acids: CAWSRLSYDYTF. The CDR3 bases that were read are TGTGCCTGGAGCCGGTTATCCTACGAC.

About this clone: The CDR3 end is not reached by the read, which stops 3 residues before it; the germline J gene fills it in. This rearrangement joins TRBV5-1 to TRBJ1-1, with D possibly being TRBD1 (6 bases). The CDR3 length is 15 residues. V shed 0 bases and J shed 4 bases, with 13 bases lying between them. CDR1 SGHRS and CDR2 YFSETQ come from the germline V gene. CDR3 in amino acids: CASSLGGGSVTEAFF. CDR3 DNA, as far as it was read: TGCGCCAGCAGCTTGGGGGGGGGCTCGGTCACTGAA.

Points on this clone: The CDR3 end lies 3 residues beyond the end of the read and is filled in from the germline J gene. V is TRBV7-2 and J is TRBJ2-1, with TRBD1 matching over 8 bases. CDR1 is SGHTA and CDR2 is FQGNSA in the germline V gene. The CDR3 consists of 15 residues. Germline trimming cut 5 bases from V and 6 bases from J; bases unmatched to any gene: 9. The covered CDR3 bases are TGTGCCAGCAGCGCCGACAGGGGTGGGGGCAATGAG. It yields the protein CASSADRGGGNE. The complete CDR3 reads CASSADRGGGNEQFF.

Of note for this clone: Read sequence stops 3 residues before the CDR3 end, and the germline J gene provides the missing end. The gene calls are TRBV6-2 or TRBV6-3 and TRBJ2-1; a possible D gene is TRBD2 (6 bases). V was pared by 2 bases and J by 7 bases, with 18 bases between. This CDR3 is 16 amino acids long. The germline CDR1 and CDR2 sequences are MNHEY and SVGEGT. The CDR3 sequence is CASSYPATRGTNEQFF. The DNA read from the CDR3 is TGTGCCAGCAGTTACCCCGCGACTAGAGGAACTAATGAG.

On this clone itself: The observed sequence ends 3 residues before the CDR3 terminus, with the missing tail filled in from the germline J gene. The rearrangement links TRBV7-2 to TRBJ2-7, with D uncertain. Trimming cost V 2 bases and J 2 bases, with 7 bases left between them. CDR1 is SGHTA, CDR2 FQGNSA, per germline. The CDR3 is 13 residues long. Partial CDR3 DNA: TGTGCCAGCAGCTTACACCCAGCCTACGAG. Translating gives CASSLHPAYE. The full CDR3 reads CASSLHPAYEQYF.

As for this clone: The DNA ends 3 residues before the CDR3 does, and the rest of the CDR3 is filled in from the germline J gene. The rearrangement links TRBV19 to TRBJ1-6; D unresolved. Trimming removed 7 bases from V and 8 bases from J, with 12 bases in between. Germline V gene lookup returns CDR1 LNHDA and CDR2 SQIVND (reference sequence). This CDR3 contains 13 residues. Partial CDR3 DNA: TGTGCCAGTAACGAGTTTAGAGATTCACCC. Protein: CASNEFRDSP. The whole CDR3 region reads CASNEFRDSPLHF.

The CDR3 sequence is CASSSYSGNYEQYF. The DNA read from the CDR3 is TGTGCCAGCAGCTCCTATAGCGGGAACTACGAG. The chain uses TRBV5-4 and TRBJ2-7; 8 bases are shared with TRBD2. The read ends 3 residues before the CDR3 terminus; that terminus is restored from the germline J gene. V lost 3 bases to trimming and J lost 3 bases; unmatched junction nucleotides: 5. CDR3 length equals 14 residues. Germline-derived CDR1 and CDR2 are SGHNT and YYREEE (reference sequence).

On this clone itself: The read ends 3 residues early relative to the CDR3; the germline J gene fills the gap. The chain couples TRBV7-8 to TRBJ2-3; perhaps TRBD1 as D (6 bases). The CDR3 sequence is 17 residues long. CDR1 is SGHVS, CDR2 FQNEAQ, per germline. CDR3 bases read: TGTGCCAGCAGCTCCCCCGAGTGGGCAAGGGGGAAAGAGACG. It specifies CASSSPEWARGKET. The CDR3 in its entirety is CASSSPEWARGKETQYF.

As to this clone: The read ends 3 residues before the CDR3 terminus; that terminus is restored from the germline J gene. The rearrangement uses TRBV19 and TRBJ1-2, with 7 bases lining up with TRBD1. The J segment lost 4 bases and the V segment lost 3 bases, leaving 5 bases of the junction unmatched. The CDR3 has 14 amino acids. Per germline, CDR1 LNHDA and CDR2 SQIVND (reference sequence). CDR3 protein: CASSMKRQGYGYTF. The part of the CDR3 DNA that was read is TGTGCCAGTAGTATGAAGAGACAGGGCTATGGC.

Concerning this clone: The read terminates 3 residues ahead of where the CDR3 ends, so the germline J gene completes it. The genes are TRBV7-3 and TRBJ2-3, with 13 nucleotides matching TRBD2. The CDR3 runs 16 residues. CDR1 is SGHTA, CDR2 FQGTGA, per germline. Unmatched junction bases numbered 7, after V lost 4 bases and J lost 6 bases. CDR3 DNA (partial): TGTGCCAGCAGCTATGGACTAGCGGGAGAGGGCGATACG. This gives the protein CASSYGLAGEGDT. The entire CDR3 protein is CASSYGLAGEGDTQYF. Complete variable domain (other parts from reference TRBV7-3 and TRBJ2-3): GAGVSQTPSNKVTEKGKYVELRCDPISGHTALYWYRQSLGQGPEFLIYFQGTGAADDSGLPNDRFFAVRPEGSVSTLKIQRTERGDSAVYLCASSYGLAGEGDTQYFGPGTRLTVL.

A remark on this clone: Read sequence stops 3 residues before the CDR3 end, and the germline J gene provides the missing end. The rearrangement links TRBV7-2 to TRBJ2-1; maybe TRBD1 (6 bases). This CDR3 contains 14 residues. Germline V lookup: CDR1 SGHTA, CDR2 FQGNSA. Trimming cost V 0 bases and J 6 bases, with 9 bases left between them. The sequenced part of the CDR3 DNA is TGTGCCAGCAGCTTAGCGCAAGGGGGCAATGAG. Protein sequence: CASSLAQGGNE. The complete CDR3 protein is CASSLAQGGNEQFF.

For this clone: Sequencing ends 3 residues short of the CDR3 end; the germline J gene provides the rest. The rearrangement joins TRBV10-3 to TRBJ2-1, with no clear D. Trimming cost V 1 base and J 4 bases, with 5 bases left between them. This CDR3 is built from 13 residues. Germline V gene lookup returns CDR1 ENHRY and CDR2 SYGVKD. The CDR3 sequence is CAISEWQYNEQFF. CDR3 DNA, as far as it was read: TGTGCCATCAGTGAGTGGCAGTACAATGAG.

A note on this clone: Read coverage stops 3 residues before the CDR3 terminus; the germline J gene supplies the remainder. The chain is built from TRBV6-1 and TRBJ1-4; D is perhaps TRBD1 (5 bases). This CDR3 has 14 amino acids. Germline values: CDR1 MNHNS, CDR2 SASEGT. The DNA read from the CDR3 is TGTGCCAGCAGTGAAAATGGGGGGTTTTCACCA. Translation gives CASSENGGFSP. The entire CDR3 protein is CASSENGGFSPLFF.

About this clone: The read comes to an end 3 residues before the CDR3 does, leaving the germline J gene to fill in the end. V usage is TRBV7-9 and J usage is TRBJ1-2; 8 bases fit TRBD1. The junction had 4 bases not matched to a gene; V was cut back by 3 bases and J by 4 bases. CDR1 and CDR2 (germline): SEHNR, FQNEAQ (reference sequence). This CDR3 region has 14 residues. The CDR3 protein is CASSFQGAVYGYTF. The CDR3 bases that were read are TGTGCCAGCAGCTTTCAGGGGGCGGTCTATGGC.

Comment on this clone: The CDR3 end lies 3 residues beyond the end of the read and is filled in from the germline J gene. The genes are TRBV19 and TRBJ2-7; tentative D call: TRBD1 (5 bases). The CDR3 totals 14 residues. CDR1 and CDR2 from the germline V gene are LNHDA and SQIVND (reference sequence). With 3 bases removed from V and 6 bases from J, the gap between germline ends came to 15 bases. CDR3 amino acids: CASSIPGPWSEQYF. Incomplete CDR3 DNA: TGTGCCAGTAGTATTCCAGGGCCATGGTCCGAG.

On this clone: Sequencing ends 3 residues short of the CDR3 end; the germline J gene provides the rest. This chain joins TRBV18 and TRBJ2-3; no definite D call. The CDR3 has 14 residues. CDR1 and CDR2 (germline): KGHSH, LQKENI. The part of the CDR3 DNA that was read is TGTGCCAGCTCACCAAGCGATCCCAATCAGCCG. Residues: CASSPSDPNQP. The CDR3 as a whole reads CASSPSDPNQPQYF. Looking up the rest from reference TRBV18 and TRBJ2-3 gives the full variable domain: NAGVMQNPRHLVRRRGQEARLRCSPMKGHSHVYWYRQLPEEGLKFMVYLQKENIIDESGMPKERFSAEFPKEGPSILRIQQVVRGDSAAYFCASSPSDPNQPQYFGPGTRLTVL.